Listed below are T cell receptor beta chains from one sample, sequenced in a study of shared clonotypes between healthy human individuals. Profiled with immunoSEQ multiplex PCR; TCRdb holds only in-frame clones, not every one. The data hold hundreds of thousands of clones, with around 80% observed a single time. Specimen: PBMCs. These receptors were obtained from a middle-aged woman in good health. Some clones in this sample may be carry-over from other donors' samples. CDR3s include the opening cysteine and the closing phenylalanine or tryptophan. Each record gives: J gene, D gene, clone size, V gene, CDR3 protein, CDR3 DNA. D genes are given only for firm matches. Size is omitted from some rows. Given values are once, few, many or a class for expanded clones.

TRBJ1-1,NA,NA,TRBV6-1,CASSERGRSTEAFF,TGTGCCAGCAGTGAAAGGGGCAGAAGTACTGAAGCTTTCTTT
TRBJ2-2,TRBD1,NA,TRBV5-6,CASSLETGAYTGELFF,TGTGCCAGCAGCTTGGAGACAGGGGCGTACACCGGGGAGCTGTTTTTT
TRBJ2-5,NA,NA,TRBV11-2,CASSFGETQYF,TGTGCCAGCAGCTTTGGAGAGACCCAGTACTTC
TRBJ2-7,NA,NA,TRBV7-8,CASSFLQDSYEQYF,TGTGCCAGCAGCTTCTTACAGGACTCCTACGAGCAGTACTTC
TRBJ2-5,NA,NA,TRBV28,CASSLSGDQETQYF,TGTGCCAGCAGTTTATCGGGGGACCAAGAGACCCAGTACTTC
TRBJ1-1,NA,many,TRBV30,CAWTESGYAEAFF,TGTGCCTGGACCGAATCGGGGTACGCTGAAGCTTTCTTT
TRBJ1-4,NA,many,TRBV28,CASRQYSGIKLFF,TGTGCCAGCAGACAATACAGCGGAATAAAACTGTTTTTT
TRBJ2-1,TRBD2,NA,TRBV4-2,CASSQEGSGANNEQFF,TGTGCCAGCAGCCAAGAGGGTAGCGGGGCTAACAATGAGCAGTTCTTC
TRBJ2-1,NA,few,TRBV30,CAWSVALGLENEQFF,TGTGCCTGGAGTGTAGCGTTGGGTCTGGAGAATGAGCAGTTCTTC
TRBJ2-4,NA,NA,TRBV13,CASSERLAKNIQYF,TGTGCCAGCAGCGAGCGGTTAGCCAAAAACATTCAGTACTTC
TRBJ2-1,NA,NA,TRBV5-1,CASSQGEDYNEQFF,TGCGCCAGCAGTCAGGGGGAGGACTACAATGAGCAGTTCTTC